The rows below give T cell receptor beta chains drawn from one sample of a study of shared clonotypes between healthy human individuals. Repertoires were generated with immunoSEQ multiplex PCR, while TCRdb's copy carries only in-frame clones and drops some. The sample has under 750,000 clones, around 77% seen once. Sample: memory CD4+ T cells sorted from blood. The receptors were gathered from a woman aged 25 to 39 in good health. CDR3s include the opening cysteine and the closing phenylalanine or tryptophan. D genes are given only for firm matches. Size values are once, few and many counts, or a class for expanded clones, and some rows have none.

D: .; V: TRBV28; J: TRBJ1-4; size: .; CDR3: CASSEQSGANEKLFF; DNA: TGTGCCAGCAGTGAGCAATCCGGGGCTAATGAAAAACTGTTTTTT
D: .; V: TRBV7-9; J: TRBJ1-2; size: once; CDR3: CASSSILPVVARGYTF; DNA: TGTGCCAGCAGTTCAATCCTTCCCGTGGTGGCGCGGGGCTACACCTTC
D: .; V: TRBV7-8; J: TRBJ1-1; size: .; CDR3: CASSRRMNTEAFF; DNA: TGTGCCAGCAGCCGTAGAATGAACACTGAAGCTTTCTTT
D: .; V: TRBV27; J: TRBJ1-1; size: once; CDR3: CASKRMENTEAFF; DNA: TGTGCCAGCAAGAGGATGGAGAACACTGAAGCTTTCTTT
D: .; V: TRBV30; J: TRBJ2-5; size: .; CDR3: CAFGRNQETQYF; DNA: TGTGCCTTCGGACGGAACCAAGAGACCCAGTACTTC
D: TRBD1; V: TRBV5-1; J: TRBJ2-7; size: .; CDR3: CASSRRTGGYEQYF; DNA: TGCGCCAGCAGCAGAAGGACAGGCGGCTACGAGCAGTACTTC
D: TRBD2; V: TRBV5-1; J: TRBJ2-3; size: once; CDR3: CASSLSGTPGDTQYF; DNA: TGCGCCAGCAGCTTGAGCGGGACCCCAGGGGATACGCAGTATTTT
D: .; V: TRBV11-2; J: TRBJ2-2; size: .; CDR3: CASSPDGKNTGELFF; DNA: TGTGCCAGCAGCCCGGACGGGAAGAACACCGGGGAGCTGTTTTTT
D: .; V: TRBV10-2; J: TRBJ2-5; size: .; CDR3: CASSESTRPRGQGETQYF; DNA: TGCGCCAGCAGTGAGTCGACTCGCCCCCGGGGCCAAGGAGAGACCCAGTACTTC
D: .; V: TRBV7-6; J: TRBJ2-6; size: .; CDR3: CASSIKPESGANVLTF; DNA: TGTGCCAGCAGCATAAAACCCGAATCTGGGGCCAACGTCCTGACTTTC
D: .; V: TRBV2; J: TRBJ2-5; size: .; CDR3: CARRGGETQYF; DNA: TGTGCCAGGAGGGGGGGAGAGACCCAGTACTTC
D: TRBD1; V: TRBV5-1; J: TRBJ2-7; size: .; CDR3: CASSLDRGKDEQYF; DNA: TGCGCCAGCAGCTTGGACAGGGGTAAAGACGAGCAGTACTTC
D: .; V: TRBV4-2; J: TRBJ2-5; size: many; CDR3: CASSYGPQETQYF; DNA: TGTGCCAGCAGCTACGGACCTCAAGAGACCCAGTACTTC
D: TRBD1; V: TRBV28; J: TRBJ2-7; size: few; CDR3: CASRIPGQDSF; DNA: TGTGCCAGCAGAATTCCGGGACAGGATAGCTTC
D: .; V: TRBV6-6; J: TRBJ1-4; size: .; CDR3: CASSYTPLNEKLFF; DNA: TGTGCCAGCAGTTACACCCCTCTTAATGAAAAACTGTTTTTT
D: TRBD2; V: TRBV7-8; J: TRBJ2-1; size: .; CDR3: CASSSFGTRGWDEQFF; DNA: TGTGCCAGCAGCTCCTTTGGGACTAGGGGGTGGGATGAGCAGTTCTTC
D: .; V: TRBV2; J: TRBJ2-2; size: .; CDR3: CASRPDISNTGELFF; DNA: TGTGCCAGCAGGCCCGACATCTCCAACACCGGGGAGCTGTTTTTT
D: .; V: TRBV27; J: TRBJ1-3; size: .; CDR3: CASSERYWGRTGNTIYF; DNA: TGTGCCAGCAGCGAGCGTTATTGGGGGCGCACTGGAAACACCATATATTTT
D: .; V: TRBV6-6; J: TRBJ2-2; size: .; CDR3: CASSLGMNTGELFF; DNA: TGTGCCAGCAGTTTAGGGATGAACACCGGGGAGCTGTTTTTT
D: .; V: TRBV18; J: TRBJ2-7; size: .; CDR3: CASSPPGQGPSSSYYEQYF; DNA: TGTGCCAGCTCACCACCGGGGCAAGGGCCTTCTAGCTCGTACTACGAGCAGTACTTC
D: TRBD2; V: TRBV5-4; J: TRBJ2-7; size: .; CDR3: CASSRVAGGYYEQYF; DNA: TGTGCCAGCAGCAGGGTAGCGGGAGGTTACTACGAGCAGTACTTC
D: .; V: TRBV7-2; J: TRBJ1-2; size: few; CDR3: CASSSRRGLNYGYTF; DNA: TGTGCCAGCAGCTCTCGGCGTGGACTAAACTATGGCTACACCTTC
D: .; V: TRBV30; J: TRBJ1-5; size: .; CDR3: CAWSVGGEEPQHF; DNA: TGTGCCTGGAGTGTTGGGGGAGAGGAGCCCCAGCATTTT
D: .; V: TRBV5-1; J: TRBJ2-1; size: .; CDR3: CASSFSVSLEQFF; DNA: TGCGCCAGCAGCTTTTCGGTCTCCCTTGAGCAGTTCTTC
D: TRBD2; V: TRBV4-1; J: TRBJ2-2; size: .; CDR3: CASSARETGELFF; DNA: TGCGCCAGCAGCGCGCGGGAGACCGGGGAGCTGTTTTTT
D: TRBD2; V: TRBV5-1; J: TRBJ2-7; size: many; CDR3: CASTPLAGVEYEQYF; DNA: TGCGCCAGCACGCCGCTAGCGGGAGTGGAGTACGAGCAGTACTTC
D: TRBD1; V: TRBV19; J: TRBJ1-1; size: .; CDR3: CASSKAGGPNTEAFF; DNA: TGTGCCAGTAGTAAAGCAGGGGGCCCTAACACTGAAGCTTTCTTT
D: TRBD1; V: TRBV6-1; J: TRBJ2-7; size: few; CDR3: CASSADRGAYEQYF; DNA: TGTGCCAGCAGTGCAGACAGGGGGGCCTACGAGCAGTACTTC
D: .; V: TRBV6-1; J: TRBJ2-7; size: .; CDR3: CASRDPGFVEQYF; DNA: TGTGCCAGCAGAGACCCGGGATTTGTCGAGCAGTACTTC
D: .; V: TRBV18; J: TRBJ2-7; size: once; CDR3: CASSPQGDSAYEQYF; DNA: TGTGCCAGCTCACCACAAGGTGACAGTGCCTACGAGCAGTACTTC
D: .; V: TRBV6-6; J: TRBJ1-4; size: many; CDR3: CASSYSSNRNEKLFF; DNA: TGTGCCAGCAGTTACTCGTCGAACAGAAATGAAAAACTGTTTTTT
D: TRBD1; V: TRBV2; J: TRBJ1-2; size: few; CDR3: CASYKGGADRGRYGYTF; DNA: TGTGCCAGCTACAAAGGAGGGGCAGACAGGGGGAGGTATGGCTACACCTTC
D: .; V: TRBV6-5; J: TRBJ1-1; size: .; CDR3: CASTLTQGLNTEAFF; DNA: TGTGCCAGCACACTCACCCAGGGGCTGAACACTGAAGCTTTCTTT
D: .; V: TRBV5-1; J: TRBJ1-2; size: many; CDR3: CASSEDSYYGYTF; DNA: TGCGCCAGCAGCGAGGACAGCTACTATGGCTACACCTTC
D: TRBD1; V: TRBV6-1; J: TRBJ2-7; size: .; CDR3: CASSDGQGIFEQYF; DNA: TGTGCCAGCAGTGATGGACAGGGGATCTTCGAGCAGTACTTC
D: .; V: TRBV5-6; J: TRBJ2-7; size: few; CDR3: CASSLNGRGEYEQYF; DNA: TGTGCCAGCAGCTTGAATGGCAGGGGGGAATACGAGCAGTACTTC